This TCR beta chain appears in the sequencing data of a study of blood T cell repertoires in COVID-19. Study background: COVID-19 samples, acute and convalescent, were from the United States, Italy and Spain. PBMCs, B-cell-depleted T cells, or T cells provided the cDNA or gDNA that made up the material.

Only a few counts were recorded for this clone. Germline assignment: CDR1 SGHAT and CDR2 FQNNGV. The V and J ends lost 1 base and 8 bases respectively, with 8 bases between them. The CDR3 has 12 amino acids. In the authors' workflow: It was from reference gene primer amplification that nucleated cell counts were estimated. Sequencing used immunoSEQ multiplex PCR; TCRdb keeps in-frame clones, though not all of them. V and J calls and clone size are those listed in that table; D and trimming were worked out from the DNA. The data show about 120,000 clones, 83% seen once. Input material: peripheral blood. The sequence came from a man aged 30 to 45 with acute or convalescent COVID-19. The V call is TRBV11-2, the J call TRBJ1-2, with D perhaps TRBD1 (5 bases). CDR3 coding DNA: TGTGCCAGCAGCTTAGCGGGGGACGGCTACACCTTC. Protein product: CASSLAGDGYTF.